This T cell receptor beta chain was recorded in a study of OX40 agonist ivuxolimab in advanced cancers. The data were produced by immunoSEQ multiplex PCR, yet TCRdb's version contains in-frame clones alone and is incomplete. In the table there are 70,000 or so clones, around 80% of which are singletons. Per the germline V gene, CDR1 is SGHRS and CDR2 is YFSETQ. V gave up 4 bases and J gave up 2 bases, with 12 bases separating them. CDR3 length: 14 amino acids. V is TRBV5-1 and J is TRBJ1-1; D perhaps matches TRBD1 (5 bases). The receptor was isolated from an adult with an advanced solid tumor such as melanoma, head and neck, liver or kidney cancer. This specimen was CD4+ or CD8+ T cells sorted from blood, taken in a trial of the OX40 agonist ivuxolimab. The CDR3, as DNA: TGCGCCAGCAGCATCGTGACAGCAAACACTGAAGCTTTCTTT. Translating it yields CASSIVTANTEAFF.